The 18 T cell receptor beta chains below come from one sample, sequenced in a study of cytotoxic CD8 clonotypes in ibrutinib-treated CLL. TCRdb's table, derived via immunoSEQ multiplex PCR, lists solely in-frame clones and lacks some. The table records 150,000 or so clones, 79% of them present only once. Material: PBMCs, obtained after 12 months of ibrutinib treatment. Every receptor here comes from a human donor with chronic lymphocytic leukemia.

This clone was seen a single time. The chain combines TRBV19 with TRBJ2-7; 10 positions agree with TRBD2. CDR3 length: 13 residues. Germline V gene data show CDR1 as LNHDA and CDR2 as SQIVND (reference sequence). V was pared by 11 bases and J by 2 bases, with 6 bases of the junction left unmatched. In DNA form, the CDR3 reads TGTGCCGGCTCAAGCGGGAGGGCCTACGAGCAGTACTTC. This encodes CAGSSGRAYEQYF.

This chain connects TRBV4-3 to TRBJ2-1; 10 bases match TRBD2. V was clipped by 0 bases and J by 10 bases; unmatched bases: 6. Looked up from germline, CDR1 is LGHNA and CDR2 is YSLEER. This CDR3 comprises 15 residues. CDR3 residues: CASSQDWASGREQFF. CDR3 DNA: TGCGCCAGCAGCCAAGATTGGGCTAGCGGGAGAGAGCAGTTCTTC.

The rearrangement joins TRBV6-5 to TRBJ1-1; 10 bases fit TRBD1. Germline assignment: CDR1 MNHEY and CDR2 SVGAGI. The V and J ends lost 6 bases and 4 bases, in that order; junction bases with no gene match: 8. CDR3 size: 15 residues. Written as DNA, the CDR3 is TGTGCCAGCAGCTCTCGAAGGACAGGGGGCACTGAAGCTTTCTTT. As protein: CASSSRRTGGTEAFF.

The V call is TRBV30, the J call TRBJ1-3; D gene ambiguous. Germline CDR1 reads GTSNPN; CDR2 reads SVGIG (reference sequence). CDR3 length: 14 amino acids. The V end lost 0 bases, the J end lost 3 bases, and 9 bases lay between the germline ends. The CDR3 DNA reads TGTGCCTGGAGTGTACATAGGGATGGAAACACCATATATTTT. It translates to CAWSVHRDGNTIYF.

In this sample, this clone turned up once. The chain recombines TRBV6-1 with TRBJ2-2, with a possible D match to TRBD1 (5 bases). CDR1 and CDR2 from the germline V gene are MNHNS and SASEGT. The CDR3 has 15 residues. V lost 8 bases and J 7 bases, leaving 20 bases between the germline ends. CDR3 residues: CASCSSPGRGGELFF. Written as DNA, the CDR3 is TGTGCCAGCTGCTCCTCACCAGGGCGTGGCGGGGAGCTGTTTTTT.

This chain connects TRBV28 to TRBJ2-5; D unclear. V was shortened by 6 bases and J by 4 bases, with 15 bases between the two germline ends. The CDR3 totals 14 residues. Looked up from germline, CDR1 is MDHEN and CDR2 is SYDVKM. The CDR3 region is CASRTDRSLETQYF. CDR3 coding DNA: TGTGCCAGCAGAACCGACCGGTCGTTAGAGACCCAGTACTTC.

This clone was seen a handful of times. The V gene is TRBV28, the J gene TRBJ1-1; no reliable D call. The germline V and J ends were trimmed by 0 bases and 5 bases, with 13 bases remaining between them. The CDR3 is made up of 15 amino acids. Germline-derived CDR1 and CDR2 are MDHEN and SYDVKM. CDR3 sequence (DNA): TGTGCCAGCAGTTTATGGGGGAGTGGTGGAACTGAAGCTTTCTTT. Amino acids: CASSLWGSGGTEAFF.

The chain uses TRBV5-8 and TRBJ1-5, with TRBD1 matching over 7 bases. Per germline, CDR1 SGHTS and CDR2 YDEGEE. Germline trimming cut 4 bases from V and 0 bases from J; bases unmatched to any gene: 7. The CDR3 consists of 16 residues. In DNA form, the CDR3 reads TGTGCCAGCAGCACCGGGACAGTTTCTAGCAATCAGCCCCAGCATTTT. Encoded protein: CASSTGTVSSNQPQHF.

The rearrangement joins TRBV7-9 to TRBJ2-7; 9 bases are a match to TRBD1. Germline loops: CDR1 SEHNR, CDR2 FQNEAQ (reference sequence). This CDR3 has 15 residues. The trim removed 6 bases at V and 5 bases at J, leaving 11 bases unmatched. The CDR3 loop is CASSLRGQGRDEQYF. For the CDR3, the DNA is TGTGCCAGCAGTCTAAGGGGACAGGGAAGAGACGAGCAGTACTTC.

The chain links TRBV4-1 to TRBJ2-2; unclear D gene. Trimming removed 0 bases from V and 4 bases from J, with 6 bases in between. Per germline, CDR1 MGHRA and CDR2 YSYEKL. This CDR3 contains 14 residues. The CDR3 protein is CASSQDPFTGELFF. For the CDR3, the DNA is TGCGCCAGCAGCCAAGATCCCTTCACCGGGGAGCTGTTTTTT.

V gene TRBV6-5 combines with J gene TRBJ2-7; possibly TRBD1 or TRBD2 for D (5 bases each). The V end lost 6 bases, the J end lost 1 base, and 13 bases lay between the germline ends. Germline values: CDR1 MNHEY, CDR2 SVGAGI. The CDR3 spans 14 residues. CDR3 region: CASRLRDRSYEQYF. In DNA form, the CDR3 reads TGTGCCAGCAGACTCCGGGACCGGTCCTACGAGCAGTACTTC.

The V call is TRBV6-5, the J call TRBJ2-7; TRBD2 matches 7 bases. CDR3 length: 15 residues. Trimming at V came to 5 bases and at J to 3 bases, leaving 10 bases not matched to a gene. The germline V gene encodes CDR1 MNHEY and CDR2 SVGAGI. The DNA of the CDR3 is TGTGCCAGCAGTAAAATCCGCGGGAGCCGCTACGAGCAGTACTTC. Encoded protein: CASSKIRGSRYEQYF.

V usage is TRBV11-3 and J usage is TRBJ2-3, with D possibly TRBD2 on 6 matching bases. The CDR3 spans 17 residues. The germline gives CDR1 SGHNT, CDR2 YENEEA. Trimming shortened V by 1 base and J by 0 bases, and 14 bases separated the two germline ends. In DNA, the CDR3 is TGTGCCAGCAGCTTAGTAGTGGGGGGTCTGAGCACAGATACGCAGTATTTT. This translates into CASSLVVGGLSTDTQYF.

This chain joins TRBV18 and TRBJ2-7; 8 nucleotides match TRBD1. Germline V gives CDR1 KGHSH, CDR2 LQKENI. The CDR3 totals 17 residues. V was pared by 0 bases and J by 0 bases, with 7 bases of the junction left unmatched. The CDR3 reads CASSPPGRQGASYEQYF. Here the CDR3 DNA reads TGTGCCAGCTCACCACCAGGTCGGCAGGGGGCCTCCTACGAGCAGTACTTC.

This clone appeared once. This chain joins TRBV18 and TRBJ2-2; 8 nucleotides match TRBD1. CDR1 KGHSH and CDR2 LQKENI come from the germline V gene. The CDR3 sequence is 16 residues long. J gave up 4 bases and V 7 bases, and 11 bases lay outside the gene matches. Here the CDR3 DNA reads TGTGCCAGCTACCCCCAGGGGGCTCGAAGCACCGGGGAGCTGTTTTTT. It yields the protein CASYPQGARSTGELFF.

This chain links TRBV6-1 with TRBJ1-1; D remains ambiguous. The germline CDR1 and CDR2 sequences are MNHNS and SASEGT. Trimming took 1 base from V and 1 from J, leaving 4 bases between them. The CDR3 length is 13 residues. CDR3 DNA: TGTGCCAGCAGTGAAGACAGGAACACTGAAGCTTTCTTT. Protein: CASSEDRNTEAFF.

This chain connects TRBV10-3 to TRBJ2-7, with TRBD2 identical over 9 bases. The CDR3 has 14 amino acids. Germline V gene sequence: CDR1 ENHRY, CDR2 SYGVKD. V was clipped by 7 bases and J by 10 bases; unmatched bases: 14. CDR3 protein: CAITEAGGFEFQYF. The DNA of the CDR3 is TGTGCCATCACTGAAGCGGGAGGTTTCGAGTTCCAGTACTTC.

This sequence joins TRBV27 and TRBJ1-1; D not certain. The germline V and J ends were trimmed by 5 bases and 11 bases, with 21 bases remaining between them. This CDR3 spans 14 amino acids. Germline V lookup: CDR1 MNHEY, CDR2 SMNVEV (reference sequence). In DNA form, the CDR3 reads TGTGCCAGCAGTCCACACCCCGCAACCCAGGCTGCTTTCTTT. This codes for CASSPHPATQAAFF.